This note documents a single T cell receptor beta chain sequence. This sample is drawn from a study of control samples from healthy donors and cancer patients. Using immunoSEQ multiplex PCR, the repertoire was profiled, and TCRdb retains in-frame clones only, with some absent. The profile shows more than 95,000 clones, approximately 92% of them singletons. There are 11 residues in the CDR3. Per the germline V gene, CDR1 is DFQATT and CDR2 is SNEGSKA (reference sequence). Between the trimmed V and J ends, which lost 5 bases and 2 bases, there was a span of 5 bases. Material: PBMCs. The rearrangement links TRBV20-1 to TRBJ2-3; no clear D gene. This receptor was identified in a man of 80 years or more with head and neck cancer. The CDR3 loop reads CSAWITDTQYF. Written as DNA, the CDR3 is TGCAGTGCTTGGATCACAGATACGCAGTATTTT.